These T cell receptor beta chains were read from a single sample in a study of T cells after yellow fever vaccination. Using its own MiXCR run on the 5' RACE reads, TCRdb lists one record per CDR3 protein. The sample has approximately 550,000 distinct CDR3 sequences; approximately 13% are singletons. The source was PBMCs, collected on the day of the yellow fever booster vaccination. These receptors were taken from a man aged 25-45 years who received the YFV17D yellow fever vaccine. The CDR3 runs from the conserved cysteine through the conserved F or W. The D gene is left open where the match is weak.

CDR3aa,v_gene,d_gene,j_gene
CAGRQGNEKLFF,TRBV7-9,TRBD1,TRBJ1-4
CASSGGVPGELFF,TRBV6-1,-,TRBJ2-2
CASGEPGSSYEQYF,TRBV5-1,-,TRBJ2-7
CASRSGQAGEYF,TRBV6-5,TRBD1,TRBJ2-7
CSAGTDSYGYTF,TRBV29-1,TRBD1,TRBJ1-2
CASSLSPSSYNSPLHF,TRBV27,-,TRBJ1-6
CAGRTGTDYEQYF,TRBV6-6,TRBD1,TRBJ2-7
CSAREKGKTYEQYF,TRBV20-1,-,TRBJ2-7
CASSTQRRIVNTEAFF,TRBV18,-,TRBJ1-1
CSARQSLNTEAFF,TRBV20-1,-,TRBJ1-1
CSVRPGTGAYEQYF,TRBV29-1,TRBD1,TRBJ2-7
CSASYPTGSRFEQYF,TRBV20-1,TRBD1,TRBJ2-7
CAWSPSPETQYF,TRBV30,-,TRBJ2-5
CSATPPETQYF,TRBV20-1,-,TRBJ2-5
CASRTRDGYEQYF,TRBV12-3/TRBV12-4,-,TRBJ2-7
CATSTGVEDTQYF,TRBV15,-,TRBJ2-3
CASTLMGLHNQPQHF,TRBV6-2/TRBV6-3,-,TRBJ1-5
CASSAFLGELFF,TRBV5-4,-,TRBJ2-2
CASTQPRLGLGELFF,TRBV28,-,TRBJ2-2
CSVRAGQETQYF,TRBV29-1,-,TRBJ2-5
CSALAAGGISPLHF,TRBV20-1,-,TRBJ1-6
CSARDTPGLAGRETQYF,TRBV20-1,TRBD2,TRBJ2-5
CASSSGTGPNEQFF,TRBV12-3/TRBV12-4,TRBD1,TRBJ2-1
CASSEQGEGQPQHF,TRBV5-5,TRBD1,TRBJ1-5
CSARKSGTDTQYF,TRBV20-1,-,TRBJ2-3
CASSLRDRASYEQYF,TRBV28,TRBD1,TRBJ2-7